This TCR beta chain was profiled in a study of CD8+ T cells in alopecia areata. Study observations and caveats: The study found higher clonality in lesional than normal scalp, especially in alopecia totalis/universalis.

Between the trimmed V and J ends, which lost 2 bases and 2 bases, there was a span of 10 bases. The V gene's germline CDR1 is MDHEN and CDR2 SYDVKM. CDR3 length: 15 residues. For this clone: Antigen specificity is unknown.

After isolation, RNA underwent reverse transcription to generate cDNA as the sequencing template. Only in-frame clones appear in the TCRdb table, and some are missing; sequencing was by immunoSEQ multiplex PCR. The table lists 110,000 or so clones, 30% to 40% of them singletons. Alopecia areata patients provided lesional scalp punch biopsies and peripheral blood. The chain couples TRBV28 to TRBJ2-1; no definite D call. Sequences were obtained from CD4+ T cells sorted from blood. The sequence was collected from a human donor with alopecia areata. This CDR3 reads CASSLGYTTYNEQFF. The CDR3 nucleotides read TGTGCCAGCAGTTTAGGTTACACCACCTACAATGAGCAGTTCTTC.